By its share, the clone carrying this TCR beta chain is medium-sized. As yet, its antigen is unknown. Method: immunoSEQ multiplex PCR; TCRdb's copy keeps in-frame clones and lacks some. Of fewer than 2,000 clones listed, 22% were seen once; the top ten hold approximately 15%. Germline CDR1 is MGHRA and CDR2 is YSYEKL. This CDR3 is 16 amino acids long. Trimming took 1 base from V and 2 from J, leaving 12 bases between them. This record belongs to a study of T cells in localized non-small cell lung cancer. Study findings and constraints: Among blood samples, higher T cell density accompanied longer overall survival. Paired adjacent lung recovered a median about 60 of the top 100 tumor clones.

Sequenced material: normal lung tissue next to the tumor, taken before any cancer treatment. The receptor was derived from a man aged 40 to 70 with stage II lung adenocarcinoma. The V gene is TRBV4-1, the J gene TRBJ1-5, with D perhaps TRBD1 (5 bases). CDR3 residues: CASSQGGVIGNQPQHF. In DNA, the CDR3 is TGCGCCAGCAGCCAAGGAGGGGTAATTGGCAATCAGCCCCAGCATTTT.